This T cell receptor (beta chain) was identified in a study of HIV-infected patients and healthy controls. Study-wide points: Size-matching overweighted rare events from HIV-infected data when comparing patients with controls.

cDNA was made from about 500 ng RNA using alpha and beta constant primers. Using multiplexing indices, alpha and beta chain libraries were generated apart by chain-specific third strand synthesis. TCRdb passed the 5' RACE reads through MiXCR, listing each CDR3 protein once. The sample contains about 18,000 distinct CDR3 sequences, 10% of which appear only once. Trimming left V 4 bases short and J 9 bases short, with 20 bases between. The germline gives CDR1 MNHEY, CDR2 SVGEGT. CDR3 length: 15 amino acids. This clonotype was found many times. Its antigen is unknown. Whole blood was used without fractionation, so all unsorted peripheral T cells were included.

The V call is TRBV6-2 or TRBV6-3, the J call TRBJ2-3; TRBD2 might be the D (6 bases). The receptor's source is an adult in good health. The sample was blood. The CDR3 DNA reads as TGTGCCAGCAGTTCAACAGAGGCCCCTGCGGGGACGCAGTATTTT. It specifies CASSSTEAPAGTQYF.